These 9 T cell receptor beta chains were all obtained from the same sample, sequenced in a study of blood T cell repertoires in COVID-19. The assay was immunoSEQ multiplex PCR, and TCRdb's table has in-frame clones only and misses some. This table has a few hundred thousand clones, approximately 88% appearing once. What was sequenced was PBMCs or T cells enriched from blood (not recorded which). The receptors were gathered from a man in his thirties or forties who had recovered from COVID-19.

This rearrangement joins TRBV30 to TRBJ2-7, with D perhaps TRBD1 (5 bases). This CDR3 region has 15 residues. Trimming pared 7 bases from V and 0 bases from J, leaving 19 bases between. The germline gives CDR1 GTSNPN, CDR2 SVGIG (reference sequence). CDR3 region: CAFYQGHHLSYEQYF. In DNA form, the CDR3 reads TGTGCCTTTTACCAGGGCCACCACCTCTCCTACGAGCAGTACTTC.

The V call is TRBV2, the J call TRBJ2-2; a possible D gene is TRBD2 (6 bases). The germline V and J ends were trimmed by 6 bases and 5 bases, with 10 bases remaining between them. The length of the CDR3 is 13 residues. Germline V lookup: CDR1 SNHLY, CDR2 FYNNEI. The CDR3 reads CASRAGRTGELFF. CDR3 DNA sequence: TGTGCCAGCAGGGCAGGGAGGACCGGGGAGCTGTTTTTT.

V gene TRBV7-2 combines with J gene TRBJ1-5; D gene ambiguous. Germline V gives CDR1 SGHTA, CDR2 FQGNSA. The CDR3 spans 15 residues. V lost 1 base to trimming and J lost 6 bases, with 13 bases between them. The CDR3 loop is CASSLGAGMGQPQHF. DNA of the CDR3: TGTGCCAGCAGCTTAGGGGCGGGGATGGGTCAGCCCCAGCATTTT.

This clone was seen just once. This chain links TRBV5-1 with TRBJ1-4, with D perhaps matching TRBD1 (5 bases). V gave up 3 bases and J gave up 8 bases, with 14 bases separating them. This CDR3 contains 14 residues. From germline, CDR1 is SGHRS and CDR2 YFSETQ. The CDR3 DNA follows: TGCGCCAGCAGCTACGGGGGAGGGGACGAAAAACTGTTTTTT. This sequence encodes CASSYGGGDEKLFF.

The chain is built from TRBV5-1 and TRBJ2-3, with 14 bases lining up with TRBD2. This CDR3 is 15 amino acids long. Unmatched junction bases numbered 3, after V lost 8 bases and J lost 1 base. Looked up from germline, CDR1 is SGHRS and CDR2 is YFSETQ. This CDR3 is CASQGLAGGTDTQYF. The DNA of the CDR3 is TGCGCCAGTCAGGGACTAGCGGGGGGCACAGATACGCAGTATTTT.

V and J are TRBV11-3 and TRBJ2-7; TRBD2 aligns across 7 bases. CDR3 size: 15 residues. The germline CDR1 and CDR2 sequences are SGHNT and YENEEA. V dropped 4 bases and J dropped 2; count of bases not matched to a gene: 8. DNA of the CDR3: TGTGCCAGCAGCTCAGGACTAGTCCCAACCTACGAGCAGTACTTC. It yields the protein CASSSGLVPTYEQYF.

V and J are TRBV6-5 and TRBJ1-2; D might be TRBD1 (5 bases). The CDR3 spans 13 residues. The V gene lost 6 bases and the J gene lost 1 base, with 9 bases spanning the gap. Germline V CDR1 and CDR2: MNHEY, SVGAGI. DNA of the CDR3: TGTGCCAGCAGGACGGGGGTTAACTATGGCTACACCTTC. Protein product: CASRTGVNYGYTF.

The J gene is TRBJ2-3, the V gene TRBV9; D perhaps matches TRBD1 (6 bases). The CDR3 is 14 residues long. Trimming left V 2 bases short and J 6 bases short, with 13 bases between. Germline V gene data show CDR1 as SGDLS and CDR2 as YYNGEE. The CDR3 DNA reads TGTGCCAGCAGCGTTTTAGGACAGTCCGATACGCAGTATTTT. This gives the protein CASSVLGQSDTQYF.

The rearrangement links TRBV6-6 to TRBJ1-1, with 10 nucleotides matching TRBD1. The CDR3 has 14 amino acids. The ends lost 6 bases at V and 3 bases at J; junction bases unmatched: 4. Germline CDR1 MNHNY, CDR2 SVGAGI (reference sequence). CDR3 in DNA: TGTGCCAGCAGAAAGACAGGGGGCGACACTGAAGCTTTCTTT. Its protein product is CASRKTGGDTEAFF.